These 29 T cell receptor beta chains were all obtained from the same sample, sequenced in a study of cytomegalovirus exposure and HLA in healthy donors. A multiplex PCR was run with 60 Vbeta primers and 13 Jbeta primers. This table comes from immunoSEQ multiplex PCR, and its TCRdb copy is limited to in-frame clones, with some not included. The listing records some 130,000 clones. Material for sequencing was PBMCs. Receptors originate from a man aged 18 to 30 in good health and CMV-seronegative.

The gene calls are TRBV9 and TRBJ2-1; D is undetermined. Germline CDR1 and CDR2: SGDLS and YYNGEE. The CDR3 has 12 residues. The V and J ends lost 3 bases and 9 bases respectively, with 10 bases between them. The CDR3 here is CASSEFGSEQFF. The CDR3 DNA reads TGTGCCAGCAGCGAGTTTGGTAGTGAGCAGTTCTTC.

The J gene is TRBJ1-3, the V gene TRBV4-3; D uncertain. The CDR3 is made up of 17 amino acids. The germline V gene encodes CDR1 LGHNA and CDR2 YSLEER. V lost 3 bases, J lost 4 bases, and 19 bases lay in between. The DNA for the CDR3 is TGCGCCAGCAGCCAGGCCTTGGTCAGGCCTATAGGAAACACCATATATTTT. It yields the protein CASSQALVRPIGNTIYF.

The chain links TRBV7-2 to TRBJ2-7; D unresolved. Per the germline V gene, CDR1 is SGHTA and CDR2 is FQGNSA. Trimming took 2 bases from V and 3 from J, leaving 11 bases between them. The CDR3 consists of 14 residues. The DNA for the CDR3 is TGTGCCAGCAGCTTATCCCCGATTAGCTACGAGCAGTACTTC. It translates to CASSLSPISYEQYF.

This chain uses TRBV28 with TRBJ2-4; 8 positions agree with TRBD2. CDR1 is MDHEN and CDR2 is SYDVKM in the germline V gene. The CDR3 loop spans 15 amino acids. The V gene end was trimmed by 11 bases and the J gene end by 1 base; junction bases not matched to a gene: 10. CDR3 DNA sequence: TGTGCCTCATCGGGGGGGCGGGAGGCCAAAAACATTCAGTACTTC. Protein product: CASSGGREAKNIQYF.

This rearrangement joins TRBV11-3 to TRBJ2-7, with D possibly TRBD2 on 5 matching bases. V was shortened by 5 bases and J by 4 bases, with 12 bases between the two germline ends. CDR1 is SGHNT, CDR2 YENEEA, per germline. This CDR3 has 13 residues. CDR3 nucleotide sequence: TGTGCCAGCAGCGGAGGACGTCAGTACGAGCAGTACTTC. This codes for CASSGGRQYEQYF.

The chain links TRBV5-6 to TRBJ2-6; D is ambiguous. With 4 bases removed from V and 0 bases from J, the gap between germline ends came to 11 bases. CDR3 length equals 16 residues. Germline V gives CDR1 SGHDT, CDR2 YYEEEE. The CDR3 reads CASSVSGFSGANVLTF. DNA of the CDR3: TGTGCCAGCAGCGTATCAGGCTTCTCTGGGGCCAACGTCCTGACTTTC.

The chain joins TRBV7-9 to TRBJ1-1, with D hard to call. Trimming took off 7 bases at V and 5 bases at J, with 14 bases between the two ends. The CDR3 has 13 residues. Germline V gives CDR1 SEHNR, CDR2 FQNEAQ (reference sequence). In nucleotides, the CDR3 is TGTGCCAGCAACGACCTGACTGATACTGAAGCTTTCTTT. Translation: CASNDLTDTEAFF.

J is TRBJ1-5 and V is TRBV6-1, with TRBD1 matching over 7 bases. Looked up from germline, CDR1 is MNHNS and CDR2 is SASEGT. Trimming cost V 10 bases and J 0 bases; bases outside gene matches: 6. The CDR3 length is 14 residues. In DNA form, the CDR3 reads TGTGCCACCAGGGGGGGGACTAGCAATCAGCCCCAGCATTTT. It specifies CATRGGTSNQPQHF.

The rearrangement uses TRBV7-9 and TRBJ2-7; 7 bases are shared with TRBD2. Germline V gene lookup returns CDR1 SEHNR and CDR2 FQNEAQ (reference sequence). This CDR3 has 14 residues. Germline trimming cut 7 bases from V and 2 bases from J; bases unmatched to any gene: 8. Here the CDR3 DNA reads TGTGCCAGCACTTCCCGGGACTACCCCTACGAGCAGTACTTC. It is translated as CASTSRDYPYEQYF.

V gene TRBV29-1 combines with J gene TRBJ2-5; 9 nucleotides match TRBD2. The trim removed 6 bases at V and 2 bases at J, leaving 7 bases unmatched. Germline CDR1 SQVTM, CDR2 ANQGSEA. There are 14 residues in the CDR3. The chain's CDR3 is CSVGRGGRQETQYF. CDR3 nucleotide sequence: TGCAGCGTGGGGCGGGGGGGCCGACAAGAGACCCAGTACTTC. The full variable domain, its missing parts supplied by reference TRBV29-1 and TRBJ2-5, is SAVISQKPSRDICQRGTSLTIQCQVDSQVTMMFWYRQQPGQSLTLIATANQGSEATYESGFVIDKFPISRPNLTFSTLTVSNMSPEDSSIYLCSVGRGGRQETQYFGPGTRLLVL.

The V and J genes are TRBV6-5 and TRBJ2-7; 7 bases match TRBD2. The ends lost 3 bases at V and 5 bases at J; junction bases unmatched: 7. The CDR3 is 14 amino acids. Germline loops: CDR1 MNHEY, CDR2 SVGAGI. The CDR3 spells CASSYRLADNEQYF. The CDR3 nucleotides are TGTGCCAGCAGTTATAGGCTAGCGGATAACGAGCAGTACTTC.

This chain links TRBV4-1 with TRBJ2-1; tentative D call: TRBD2 (5 bases). Germline assignment: CDR1 MGHRA and CDR2 YSYEKL. The germline V and J ends were trimmed by 1 base and 6 bases, with 7 bases remaining between them. This CDR3 is built from 13 residues. The CDR3 region is CASSQVAGNEQFF. In DNA form, the CDR3 reads TGCGCCAGCAGCCAAGTCGCGGGCAATGAGCAGTTCTTC.

CDR3 in amino acids: CASNFGTGETEAFF. In DNA form, the CDR3 reads TGCGCCAGTAACTTCGGGACAGGTGAAACTGAAGCTTTCTTT. The chain is built from TRBV4-3 and TRBJ1-1; 8 bases map to TRBD1. Germline V gives CDR1 LGHNA, CDR2 YSLEER. The CDR3 has 14 residues. The V and J ends lost 9 bases and 5 bases, in that order; junction bases with no gene match: 11.

Concerning this clone: The same CDR3 is also encoded by other DNA sequences in this sample. The genes are TRBV7-2 and TRBJ1-1; 8 bases agree with TRBD1. The junction had 8 bases not matched to a gene; V was cut back by 0 bases and J by 5 bases. Germline values: CDR1 SGHTA, CDR2 FQGNSA. The CDR3 runs to 16 residues. The DNA of the CDR3 is TGTGCCAGCAGCTTAGCCCCAGGGGGCGCGGCAACTGAAGCTTTCTTT. Encoded protein: CASSLAPGGAATEAFF.

The chain combines TRBV19 with TRBJ2-5, with D maybe TRBD2 (5 bases). The germline CDR1 and CDR2 sequences are LNHDA and SQIVND (reference sequence). The V end lost 4 bases, the J end lost 3 bases, and 9 bases lay between the germline ends. The CDR3 contains 13 residues. The CDR3 region is CASSNAGKETQYF. CDR3 in DNA: TGTGCCAGTAGTAATGCGGGTAAAGAGACCCAGTACTTC.

The V and J genes are TRBV28 and TRBJ2-3; 7 nucleotides match TRBD2. V lost 7 bases and J lost 5; bases outside the gene matches: 3. The length of the CDR3 is 12 residues. CDR1 and CDR2 from the germline V gene are MDHEN and SYDVKM. The CDR3 DNA reads as TGTGCCAGCAACTGGGGGGGAGATACGCAGTATTTT. Translation: CASNWGGDTQYF. Full variable domain (outside the CDR3, taken from reference TRBV28 and TRBJ2-3): DVKVTQSSRYLVKRTGEKVFLECVQDMDHENMFWYRQDPGLGLRLIYFSYDVKMKEKGDIPEGYSVSREKKERFSLILESASTNQTSMYLCASNWGGDTQYFGPGTRLTVL.

The V gene is TRBV4-3, the J gene TRBJ2-1; 11 nucleotides line up with TRBD2. The CDR3 has 14 residues. Germline V gene data show CDR1 as LGHNA and CDR2 as YSLEER. J lost 16 bases, V lost 1 base, and 9 bases had no gene match. The CDR3 DNA reads TGCGCCAGCAGCCAAGCCTCGGATAGCGGGGGGGCATTCTTC. Amino acid sequence: CASSQASDSGGAFF.

The chain joins TRBV6-1 to TRBJ2-5, with D perhaps TRBD1 (6 bases). Trimming left V 6 bases short and J 3 bases short, with 17 bases between. The CDR3 spans 15 residues. Germline V lookup: CDR1 MNHNS, CDR2 SASEGT. The CDR3 protein is CASRFLQGGEETQYF. DNA of the CDR3: TGTGCCAGCAGATTTTTACAGGGTGGGGAAGAGACCCAGTACTTC.

The rearrangement joins TRBV7-2 to TRBJ1-5; D remains unclear. Trimming stripped 1 base from V and 5 bases from J, with 9 bases between. Germline V gives CDR1 SGHTA, CDR2 FQGNSA. CDR3 size: 14 residues. The CDR3 DNA reads TGTGCCAGCAGCTTAGGCCTGGAGGATCAGCCCCAGCATTTT. Amino acids: CASSLGLEDQPQHF.

The rearrangement joins TRBV29-1 to TRBJ1-1; the D is unclear. V lost 3 bases, J lost 0 bases, and 8 bases lay in between. The V gene's germline CDR1 is SQVTM and CDR2 ANQGSEA. The CDR3 totals 13 residues. CDR3 sequence: CSVERRMNTEAFF. CDR3 nucleotide sequence: TGCAGCGTTGAGAGGAGAATGAACACTGAAGCTTTCTTT.

This chain links TRBV29-1 with TRBJ2-2; D perhaps matches TRBD2 (5 bases). Germline assignment: CDR1 SQVTM and CDR2 ANQGSEA. The CDR3 sequence is 17 residues long. Trimming cost V 7 bases and J 5 bases, with 26 bases left between them. The CDR3 region is CSALLGEVGLVTGELFF. Written as DNA, the CDR3 is TGCAGCGCCCTTCTCGGGGAAGTCGGCTTGGTAACCGGGGAGCTGTTTTTT.

The gene calls are TRBV7-8 and TRBJ1-4; D is perhaps TRBD1 (6 bases). Deletions cut 3 bases from V and 5 bases from J, with 13 bases between. CDR3 length: 15 amino acids. Germline V gives CDR1 SGHVS, CDR2 FQNEAQ. This CDR3 is CASSLQTGRNEKLFF. DNA of the CDR3: TGTGCCAGCAGCTTGCAGACAGGTAGAAATGAAAAACTGTTTTTT.

This chain connects TRBV28 to TRBJ2-7; D possibly corresponds to TRBD2 (5 bases). Germline-derived CDR1 and CDR2 are MDHEN and SYDVKM. The V and J ends lost 8 bases and 6 bases respectively, with 11 bases between them. The CDR3 runs 11 residues. The DNA for the CDR3 is TGTGCCAGCCTAGCACTTGGCGAGCAGTACTTC. It is translated as CASLALGEQYF.

The chain carries TRBV28 and TRBJ1-4; possibly TRBD1 for D (6 bases). Trimming took 6 bases from V and 4 from J, leaving 18 bases between them. The CDR3 has 16 residues. The germline gives CDR1 MDHEN, CDR2 SYDVKM. Here the CDR3 DNA reads TGTGCCAGCAGCCCAGGGGCCTCCAACCTTAATGAAAAACTGTTTTTT. This gives the protein CASSPGASNLNEKLFF.

The chain combines TRBV10-3 with TRBJ2-3, with TRBD2 identical over 7 bases. This CDR3 is 14 amino acids long. V lost 11 bases and J lost 1; bases outside the gene matches: 9. Germline V lookup: CDR1 ENHRY, CDR2 SYGVKD. CDR3 sequence (DNA): TGTGCCGTAAGAGCGGGAACCGGCACAGATACGCAGTATTTT. As protein: CAVRAGTGTDTQYF.

CDR3 nucleotide sequence: TGTGCCAGCAGCTTAGCCAGGGGCTGGGGCTACACCTTC. As protein: CASSLARGWGYTF. The rearrangement links TRBV7-8 to TRBJ1-2; possibly TRBD1 for D (6 bases). V lost 0 bases to trimming and J lost 8 bases, with 10 bases between them. CDR3 length: 13 residues. From germline, CDR1 is SGHVS and CDR2 FQNEAQ.

The J gene is TRBJ1-4, the V gene TRBV6-1, with 7 bases fitting TRBD1. The ends lost 7 bases at V and 3 bases at J; junction bases unmatched: 5. The length of the CDR3 is 14 residues. Germline V gene lookup returns CDR1 MNHNS and CDR2 SASEGT. This CDR3 reads CASTRGMANEKLFF. CDR3 nucleotide sequence: TGTGCCAGCACCAGGGGGATGGCTAATGAAAAACTGTTTTTT.

The rearrangement joins TRBV2 to TRBJ1-1; a possible D gene is TRBD1 (6 bases). The V gene's germline CDR1 is SNHLY and CDR2 FYNNEI. V was cut by 9 bases and J by 5 bases, with 19 bases left in between. The CDR3 is 14 amino acids. DNA for the CDR3: TGTGCCAGATGGAGGTCACAGGGTAGAACTGAAGCTTTCTTT. It yields the protein CARWRSQGRTEAFF.

The chain joins TRBV5-8 to TRBJ1-5; possibly TRBD1 for D (5 bases). The germline CDR1 and CDR2 sequences are SGHTS and YDEGEE. Trimming pared 7 bases from V and 0 bases from J, leaving 11 bases between. The CDR3 is 14 amino acids. As DNA, the CDR3 is TGTGCCAGCTCCGGGGGTTATAGCAATCAGCCCCAGCATTTT. This gives the protein CASSGGYSNQPQHF. Combining the CDR3 with reference TRBV5-8 and TRBJ1-5 gives the whole variable domain EAGVTQSPTHLIKTRGQQATLRCSPISGHTSVYWYQQALGLGLQFLLWYDEGEERNRGNFPPRFSGRQFPNYSSELNVNALELEDSALYLCASSGGYSNQPQHFGDGTRLSIL.